The present entry profiles one T cell receptor (beta chain) with its context. Antigen unknown. V gave up 1 base and J gave up 0 bases, with 11 bases separating them. CDR1 is SGHTA, CDR2 FQGNSA, per germline. This CDR3 is built from 16 residues. Several immunoSEQ plates held equal portions of the genomic DNA taken from each subset. TCRdb's table, derived via immunoSEQ multiplex PCR, lists solely in-frame clones and lacks some. The sample shows 2 million to 2.5 million clones, approximately 93% of them seen only once. This entry is derived from a study of shared clonotypes between healthy human individuals. The study, taken as a whole, reports: Non-shared clonotypes had lower generation probabilities than those shared by all four donors. Larger richness was generally estimated for naive than memory subsets.

The clonotype was recovered from a man younger than 35 in good health. Some clones in this sample may be carry-over from other donors' samples. The chain recombines TRBV7-2 with TRBJ2-3; D might be TRBD2 (6 bases). Material for sequencing was naive CD4+ T cells from PBMCs. Sample subset: CD45RA+ positively selected. CDR3 nucleotide sequence: TGTGCCAGCAGCTTAGGAGGGAGGACCAGCACAGATACGCAGTATTTT. It specifies CASSLGGRTSTDTQYF.